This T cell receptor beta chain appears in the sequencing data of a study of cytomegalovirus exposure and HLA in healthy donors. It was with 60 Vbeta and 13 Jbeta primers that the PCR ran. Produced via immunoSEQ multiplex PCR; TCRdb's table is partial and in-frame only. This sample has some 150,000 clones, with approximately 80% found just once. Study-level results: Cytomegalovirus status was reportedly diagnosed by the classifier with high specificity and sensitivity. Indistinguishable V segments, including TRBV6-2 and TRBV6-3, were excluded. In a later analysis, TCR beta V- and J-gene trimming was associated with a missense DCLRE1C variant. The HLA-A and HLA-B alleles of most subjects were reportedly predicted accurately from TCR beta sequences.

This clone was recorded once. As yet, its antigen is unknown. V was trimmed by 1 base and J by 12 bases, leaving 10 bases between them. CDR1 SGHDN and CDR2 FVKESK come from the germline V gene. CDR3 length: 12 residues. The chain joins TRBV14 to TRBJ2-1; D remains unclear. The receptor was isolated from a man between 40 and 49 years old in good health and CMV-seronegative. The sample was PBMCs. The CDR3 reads CASSQGEVGQFF. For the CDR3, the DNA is TGTGCCAGCAGCCAAGGTGAAGTCGGGCAGTTCTTC.